This TCR beta chain was obtained from a study of cytomegalovirus exposure and HLA in healthy donors (dated by TCRdb to 2016 to 2017). About the study as a whole: According to an earlier analysis of a few hundred of the donors, some 180 million T cells yielded over 90 million unique TCR beta sequences and less than 300 Gb of sequence data. An early release covering roughly 600 HLA-typed donors comprised 250 to 350 gigabases of sequencing data and tens of millions of unique TCR sequences. Of the approximately 400 genotyped donors, 81% were placed in the genetic ancestry cluster associated with self-reported Caucasian donors. The aim of the study was to test whether cataloging public T cell receptors could identify signatures of past pathogen exposure. The study used immunosequencing to profile the T cell repertoires of around 600 subjects and linked those repertoires to cytomegalovirus serostatus. Besides the first cohort of roughly 700 subjects, a separate validation cohort made up of around 120 different subjects was used. The study combined high-throughput TCR immunosequencing, statistical association of individual TCRs with disease status, and machine learning to predict cytomegalovirus infection status. A later analysis re-examined previously published TCR beta repertoires from 500 to 700 donors and added high-resolution HLA genotyping to investigate patterns of TCR occurrence. In the later analysis, no new phenotypic data were used to find candidate immune exposures; instead, reliance was placed on TCR beta sequences and their occurrence across donors. An earlier analysis of 450 to 750 of the donors used high-throughput TCR beta sequencing to judge whether each TCR beta V gene segment behaved as functional or pseudogenic. Donor age, sex, ethnicity and CMV serostatus were compiled alongside the repertoire data. In a later genetic analysis, genome-wide SNP genotypes for about 55% of the roughly 670 donors were used, and that subset was treated as a discovery cohort. All discovery cohort repertoires had been generated on a single sequencing platform. Both class I and class II loci were covered by HLA typing, at four-digit resolution. Typing coverage differed by locus: A, B, C, DRB1 and DQB1 were typed in roughly 620-630 donors, DQA1 in 500 to 550, DPA1 in some 570, and DPB1 in about 450. Four to six DR-DQ haplotypes were handled as single units for association and clustering, since linkage in the cohort was strong. Among over 350 genotyped donors of the cohort, an average of roughly 240,000 unique TCR beta nucleotide sequences were sequenced per donor, roughly 20% of them non-productive.

This clone was seen more than once but under ten times. This receptor's antigen is unknown. The record has no base qualities; no much larger clone is one base away. To prepare the library, the immunoSEQ multiplex PCR assay was applied. For the multiplex PCR, a mixture combining 60 forward primers for TCR Vbeta segments and 13 reverse primers for TCR Jbeta segments was used. Amplification of the CDR3 region of rearranged TCR beta genes was performed with a multiplex PCR assay on genomic DNA. The Illumina HiSeq System was used to sequence the amplified TCR beta libraries as 87-base-pair reads. Turning to the authors' computational methods: A later analysis counted tens of millions of unique TCR beta chains across the 666 repertoires, and around 12 million of these chains were shared by at least two donors. A nearest-neighbor algorithm error-corrected the raw reads and collapsed the reads into unique sequences, merging closely related sequences to remove PCR and sequencing errors. V, D and J gene segments were assigned by aligning CDR3 sequences to IMGT reference sequences. For a sequence to be retained, a match of at least six nucleotides to both a V gene segment and a J gene segment was required. Rearrangements were classified as productive when the CDR3 lacked stop codons and remained in frame with V and J, and all other rearrangements were classified as non-productive. CDR3 was defined according to IMGT convention as the region running from the second conserved V-encoded cysteine to the conserved J-encoded phenylalanine. The earlier analysis of some 540 of the donors excluded any sequence lacking an unambiguous match to a single V gene segment. In an earlier analysis of a few hundred of the donors, V segments were called functional above 56.7% productive rearrangements and were called segregating when the between-donor standard deviation exceeded 5%. To diagnose cytomegalovirus status from the catalog of TCR beta chain sequences, a statistical classification framework was built. V and J gene assignment, in a later analysis, came from comparing TCR nucleotide sequences with IMGT/GENE-DB human TR gene sequences. A later analysis assigned CDR3 sequences and most-parsimonious VDJ recombination scenarios with the TCRdist pipeline. In a later analysis, every TCR beta chain was defined by the combination of its CDR3 amino acid sequence and its V-gene family, and reads without a unique V-gene family were dropped. In a later analysis, some 600 highly shared, low-generation-probability nucleotide sequences were removed to address suspected cross-contamination and a sequencing artifact. In a later analysis, a clonal expansion index was calculated for each public chain from normalized within-repertoire ranks of inferred template counts. A later analysis computed generation probabilities with a VDJ recombination model fitted to out-of-frame rearrangements, and checked the results against IGoR. In a later analysis, hypergeometric tests were used to score TCR-TCR, TCR-HLA and TCR-CMV co-occurrence, with a repertoire-size bias correction applied to TCR pairs. A later analysis estimated false discovery rates by permuting HLA or CMV assignments 20 times. A later analysis grouped co-occurring TCRs with DBSCAN, adding TCRdist sequence similarity when clustering within HLA-allele-positive subsets. Co-occurrence clustering excluded repertoires with fewer than 30,000 or more than 120,000 public chains, plus five with anomalous nucleotide sharing. The clones in this table, taken by TCRdb from immuneACCESS, are in-frame only. Not every clone is retained; where verified, under half of the shortfall comes from an unresolved V gene, and the cause of the rest is unknown. V and J calls and clone size are as listed in that table; D and trimming were resolved from the DNA. In all, the sample holds 60,000 to 85,000 clones, and roughly two thirds of those were seen once. The ten most abundant clones make up roughly 4.4% of the sample.

Findings and caveats that apply to the study as a whole: Roughly uniform sequencing depth across donors was assumed in presence/absence analyses, although this assumption may not hold. While some public TCRs were present in many individuals, most TCR sequences turned up only very rarely across donors. The cohort was sequenced for TCR beta chains only, and without alpha or paired-chain data the features that could be detected were limited. Some IMGT-functional V segments, including TRBV6-2 and TRBV6-3, could not be distinguished by the 87-base-pair reads and were therefore excluded. Because some donors lacked HLA typing at each locus, the association tests relied only on the typed subset. The authors suggested that the approach could potentially be extended to other disease states and immunological phenotypes. The only immune exposure information available for the cohort was CMV serostatus. A few of the identified cytomegalovirus-associated TCR beta chains were confirmed in vitro to be specific for cytomegalovirus antigens. According to a later genetic analysis, donors in an Asian-associated ancestry cluster had fewer N-insertions in productive TCRs than the roughly 700-donor mean. The sequencing pipeline was judged likely to have produced a cluster of highly shared sequence variants as a technical artifact. A later analysis associated some 17,000 TCR beta sequences with specific HLA alleles at a false discovery rate of 0.05. When HLA alleles, especially DR and DQ, strongly co-occurred, attributing TCR associations to individual alleles was difficult. A later genetic analysis associated a missense DCLRE1C variant with V-gene and J-gene trimming of TCR beta chains, and an independent cohort replicated the association. The classifier was reported to diagnose cytomegalovirus status with high specificity and sensitivity in both the original and validation cohorts. In a later analysis, most CMV-associated TCR beta chains were found to appear HLA-restricted, with HLA associations seemingly driven largely by CMV exposure. The earlier analysis of almost 600 of the donors excluded around 17 rarely observed V segments, including chromosome 9 orphons, because counts were too low. Compared with equally common non-associated chains, HLA-associated TCR beta chains in a later analysis were more clonally expanded and had lower generation probabilities. In a later analysis, TCR association rates were found to vary across HLA loci, with the most associated TCRs seen for DRB1 alleles and the fewest for HLA-C alleles. A further reported finding was that TCR beta sequences accurately predicted the HLA-A and HLA-B alleles for most subjects in the first cohort. Linkage disequilibrium might explain the correlated functional status among segregating V segments, but an unknown experimental factor could not be excluded. In an earlier analysis of some 540 of the donors, most TCR beta V segments appeared in productive rearrangements about 90% or about 30% of the time, broadly matching IMGT annotations. A total of 150 to 200 TCR beta chains were listed by the study as associated with cytomegalovirus. A later analysis reported that several top co-occurrence clusters appeared linked to parvovirus B19, influenza, CMV and Epstein-Barr virus.

V and J are truncated by 5 bases and 2 bases respectively, leaving an intervening sequence of 12 bases. CDR1 and CDR2 are drawn from the germline V gene: SGHVS, FNYEAQ. Taken from cysteine to phenylalanine, the CDR3 has 14 residues. CDR3 DNA only is kept here, 42 bases in frame from base 1. The cohort comprised under 700 healthy bone marrow donors. Cohort members were all nominally healthy when sampled, although unrecorded immune exposures were likely present. The donor tested CMV seropositive, placing the donor among the 310 or so seropositive members of the cohort. A peripheral blood sample was provided by each donor, and peripheral blood mononuclear cells were used for TCR beta sequencing. Genomic DNA extraction from the blood cell samples was performed with the Qiagen DNeasy Blood Extraction Kit.

The sequenced material came from PBMCs. The origin of this receptor is a man aged 55 to 70 in good health and CMV-seropositive. The chain employs TRBV7-6 and TRBJ1-1; TRBD1 is a weak D gene call, 5 bases matching. The DNA is TGTGCCAGCAGCCCAACGGGGGATAACACTGAAGCTTTCTTT. Its coded protein is CASSPTGDNTEAFF.